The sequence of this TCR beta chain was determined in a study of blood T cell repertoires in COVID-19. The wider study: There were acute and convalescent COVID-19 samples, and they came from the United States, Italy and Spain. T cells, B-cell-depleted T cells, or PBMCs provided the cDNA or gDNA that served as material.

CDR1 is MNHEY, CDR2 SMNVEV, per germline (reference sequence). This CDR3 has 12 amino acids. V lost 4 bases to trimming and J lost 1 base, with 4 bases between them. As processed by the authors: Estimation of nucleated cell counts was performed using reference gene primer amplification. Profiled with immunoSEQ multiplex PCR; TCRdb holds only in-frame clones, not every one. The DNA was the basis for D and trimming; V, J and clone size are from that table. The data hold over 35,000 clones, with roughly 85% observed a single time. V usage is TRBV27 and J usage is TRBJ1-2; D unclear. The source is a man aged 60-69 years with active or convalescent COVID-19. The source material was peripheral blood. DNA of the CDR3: TGTGCCAGCAGTTCCCATAACTATGGCTACACCTTC. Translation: CASSSHNYGYTF.